The clone carrying this T cell receptor beta chain was seen more than once but under ten times. Antigen unknown. Expressed TCRB transcripts were sequenced because the isolated RNA had all been reverse transcribed beforehand. The repertoire was sequenced with immunoSEQ multiplex PCR; TCRdb's copy has only in-frame clones and lacks some. The sample contains fewer than 400,000 clones, 7% to 9% of which appear only once. CD45RO/CCR7/CD25/CD127/CD95/CD27 staining was used to isolate CD4+ naive, central memory, regulatory and stem cell-like memory cells by sorting. The data originate from a study of beta chain features in type 1 diabetes. Study-level findings and limits: Whether HLA type affects TCRB rearrangement stayed undetermined in the present work.

The CDR3 loop spans 14 amino acids. With 5 bases clipped from V and 5 bases from J, the junction kept 7 bases outside the gene matches. Germline CDR1 reads MNHEY; CDR2 reads SVGAGI. The genes are TRBV6-5 and TRBJ2-5, with 8 bases fitting TRBD1. Sequenced input: central memory CD4+ T cells from blood. The origin of this receptor is a woman under 30 in good health. The CDR3 sequence is CASSDRGRAETQYF. The CDR3 DNA sequence: TGTGCCAGCAGTGACAGGGGCAGGGCGGAGACCCAGTACTTC.